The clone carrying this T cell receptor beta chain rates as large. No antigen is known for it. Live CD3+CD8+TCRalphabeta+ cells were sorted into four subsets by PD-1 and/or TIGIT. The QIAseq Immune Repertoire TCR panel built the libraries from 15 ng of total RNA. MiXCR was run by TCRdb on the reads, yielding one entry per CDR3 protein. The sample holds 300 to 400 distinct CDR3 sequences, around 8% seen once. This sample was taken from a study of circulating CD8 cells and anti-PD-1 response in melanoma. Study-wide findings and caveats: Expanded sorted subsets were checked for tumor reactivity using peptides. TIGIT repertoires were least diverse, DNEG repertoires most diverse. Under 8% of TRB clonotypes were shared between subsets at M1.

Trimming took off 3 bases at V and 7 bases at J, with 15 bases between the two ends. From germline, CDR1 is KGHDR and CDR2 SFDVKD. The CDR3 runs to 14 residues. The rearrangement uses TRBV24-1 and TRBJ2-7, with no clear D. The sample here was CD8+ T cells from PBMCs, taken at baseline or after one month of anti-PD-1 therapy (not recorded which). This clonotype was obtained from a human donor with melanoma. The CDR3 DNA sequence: TGTGCCACCAGTGATGAACCCACTCGAGAGGAGCAGTACTTC. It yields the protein CATSDEPTREEQYF.